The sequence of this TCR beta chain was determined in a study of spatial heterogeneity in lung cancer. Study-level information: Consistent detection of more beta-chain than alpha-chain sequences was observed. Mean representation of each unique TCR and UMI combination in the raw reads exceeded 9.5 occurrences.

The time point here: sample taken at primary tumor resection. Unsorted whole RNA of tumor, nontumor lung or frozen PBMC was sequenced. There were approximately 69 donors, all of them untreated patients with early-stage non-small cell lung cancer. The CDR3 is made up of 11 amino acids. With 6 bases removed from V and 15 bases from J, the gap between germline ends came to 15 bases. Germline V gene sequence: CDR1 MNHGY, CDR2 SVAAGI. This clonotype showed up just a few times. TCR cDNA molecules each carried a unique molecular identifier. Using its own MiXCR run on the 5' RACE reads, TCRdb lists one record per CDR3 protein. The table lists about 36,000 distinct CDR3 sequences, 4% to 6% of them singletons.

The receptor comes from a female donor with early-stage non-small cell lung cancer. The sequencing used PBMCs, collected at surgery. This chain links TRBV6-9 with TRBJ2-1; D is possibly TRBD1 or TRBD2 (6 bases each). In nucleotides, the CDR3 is TGTGCCAGCAGCCCACGGGGGCGCGGGTTCTTC. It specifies CASSPRGRGFF.